The rows below give T cell receptor beta chains drawn from one sample of a study of tumor and adjacent non-tumor tissue in lung cancer. MiXCR, applied by TCRdb to the multiplex PCR reads, yields one record per CDR3 protein. The data show around 120,000 distinct CDR3 sequences, with approximately 71% seen just once and roughly 12% held by the top ten. Sequenced material: lung tumor tissue. The receptor set was obtained from a man aged 30-40 years with non-small cell lung cancer. Both conserved end residues are part of each CDR3. A D gene is named only where the DNA matches it firmly. Clone size appears in some rows only: once, few, many, or a class for an expanded clone.

clone size: many; CDR3 length: 10; D gene: .; V gene: TRBV6-5; J gene: TRBJ1-2; CDR3 protein: CASRGHGYTF; CDR3 DNA: TGTGCCAGCAGGGGGCATGGCTACACCTTC
clone size: .; CDR3 length: 14; D gene: .; V gene: TRBV20-1; J gene: TRBJ2-2; CDR3 protein: CSALRLVGTGELVF; CDR3 DNA: TGCAGTGCTCTACGACTAGTCGGAACCGGGGAGCTGGTTTTT
clone size: few; CDR3 length: 16; D gene: .; V gene: TRBV9; J gene: TRBJ2-6; CDR3 protein: CASKHSQTSGANVLTF; CDR3 DNA: TGTGCCAGCAAGCACAGCCAGACCTCTGGGGCCAACGTCCTGACTTTC
clone size: many; CDR3 length: 13; D gene: TRBD1; V gene: TRBV20-1; J gene: TRBJ2-1; CDR3 protein: CSARQGAWNEQFF; CDR3 DNA: TGCAGTGCTAGACAGGGGGCATGGAATGAGCAGTTCTTC
clone size: .; CDR3 length: 16; D gene: .; V gene: TRBV5-1; J gene: TRBJ1-2; CDR3 protein: CASSQVGRPTNYGYTF; CDR3 DNA: TGCGCCAGCAGCCAAGTAGGACGCCCGACCAACTATGGCTACACCTTC
clone size: .; CDR3 length: 15; D gene: TRBD1; V gene: TRBV2; J gene: TRBJ2-3; CDR3 protein: CASTSGTGGTDTQYF; CDR3 DNA: TGTGCCAGCACCTCCGGGACAGGAGGCACAGATACGCAGTATTTT
clone size: .; CDR3 length: 13; D gene: .; V gene: TRBV20-1; J gene: TRBJ1-1; CDR3 protein: CSVIKGQNTEAFF; CDR3 DNA: TGCAGTGTGATAAAGGGACAGAACACTGAAGCTTTCTTT
clone size: few; CDR3 length: 15; D gene: .; V gene: TRBV7-9; J gene: TRBJ2-5; CDR3 protein: CASSLAWGYQETQYF; CDR3 DNA: TGTGCCAGCAGCTTAGCGTGGGGATACCAAGAGACCCAGTACTTC
clone size: many; CDR3 length: 12; D gene: .; V gene: TRBV12-3/TRBV12-4; J gene: TRBJ2-1; CDR3 protein: CASTKRFDEQFF; CDR3 DNA: TGTGCCAGTACTAAAAGGTTCGATGAGCAGTTCTTC
clone size: many; CDR3 length: 17; D gene: TRBD1; V gene: TRBV6-6; J gene: TRBJ1-3; CDR3 protein: CASSWGQGGRAGNTIYF; CDR3 DNA: TGTGCCAGCAGTTGGGGACAGGGGGGTAGGGCTGGAAACACCATATATTTT
clone size: .; CDR3 length: 15; D gene: .; V gene: TRBV24-1; J gene: TRBJ2-5; CDR3 protein: CATSDSASSQETRYF; CDR3 DNA: TGTGCCACCAGTGATTCGGCTAGCTCCCAAGAGACCCGGTACTTC
clone size: .; CDR3 length: 12; D gene: .; V gene: TRBV6-2/TRBV6-3; J gene: TRBJ2-7; CDR3 protein: CASCLDSYEQYF; CDR3 DNA: TGTGCCAGCTGTCTGGATTCCTACGAGCAGTACTTC
clone size: .; CDR3 length: 16; D gene: .; V gene: TRBV7-8; J gene: TRBJ2-7; CDR3 protein: CASSPRGSGFLYEQYF; CDR3 DNA: TGTGCCAGCAGCCCCCGGGGGAGCGGATTTCTCTACGAGCAGTACTTC